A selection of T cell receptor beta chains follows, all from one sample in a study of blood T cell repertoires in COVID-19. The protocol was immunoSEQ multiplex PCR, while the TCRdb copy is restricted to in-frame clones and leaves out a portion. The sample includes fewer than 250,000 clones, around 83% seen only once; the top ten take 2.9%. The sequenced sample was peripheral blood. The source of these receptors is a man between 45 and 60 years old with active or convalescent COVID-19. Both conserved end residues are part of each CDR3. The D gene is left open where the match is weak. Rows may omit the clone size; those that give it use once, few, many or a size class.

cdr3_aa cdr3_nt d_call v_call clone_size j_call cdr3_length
CASSLGSLSSGNTIYF TGCGCCAGCAGCTTGGGGTCGCTCAGCTCTGGAAACACCATATATTTT NA TRBV5-1 NA TRBJ1-3 16
CASGGHTEAFF TGTGCTTCAGGGGGCCACACTGAAGCTTTCTTT TRBD1 TRBV28 NA TRBJ1-1 11
CASSMRGRLPVSSQPQHF TGTGCCAGTAGTATGAGAGGGAGACTTCCAGTTAGTAGTCAGCCCCAGCATTTT NA TRBV19 few TRBJ1-5 18
CATRPQPRPGRNEKLFF TGTGCCACCAGGCCCCAGCCCAGGCCAGGCCGTAATGAAAAACTGTTTTTT NA TRBV24-1 NA TRBJ1-4 17
CASSSPGTGSYEQYF TGTGCCAGCAGCTCCCCCGGGACAGGGTCCTACGAGCAGTACTTC TRBD1 TRBV5-4 NA TRBJ2-7 15
CATNPPPGTTVPEQYF TGTGCCACCAACCCCCCGCCGGGGACTACCGTGCCCGAGCAGTACTTC TRBD2 TRBV28 once TRBJ2-7 16
CASSLGQGAKYEQYF TGTGCCAGCAGCTTAGGCCAGGGGGCTAAATACGAGCAGTACTTC TRBD1 TRBV7-9 few TRBJ2-7 15
CASSRWTSGGNTGELFF TGTGCCAGCAGCCGTTGGACTAGCGGGGGGAACACCGGGGAGCTGTTTTTT TRBD2 TRBV7-3 NA TRBJ2-2 17
CAWSVLFHGYTF TGTGCCTGGAGTGTACTGTTTCATGGCTACACCTTC NA TRBV30 NA TRBJ1-2 12
CAGSRSHTPYEQYF TGTGCCGGAAGTAGGAGCCACACTCCTTACGAGCAGTACTTC NA TRBV30 NA TRBJ2-7 14
CASNSGQGTDTQYF TGCGCCAGCAACTCGGGACAGGGAACAGATACGCAGTATTTT TRBD1 TRBV5-1 NA TRBJ2-3 14
CASSPAILRDRGSYGYTF TGTGCCAGCTCACCGGCTATCCTCCGGGACAGGGGGTCGTATGGCTACACCTTC TRBD1 TRBV18 NA TRBJ1-2 18
CASSFLLGGNNEQFF TGTGCCAGCAGCTTTCTCCTCGGGGGGAACAATGAGCAGTTCTTC TRBD2 TRBV5-4 few TRBJ2-1 15
CASISPGVNSPLHF TGTGCCAGCATCTCCCCGGGAGTTAATTCACCCCTCCACTTT NA TRBV2 NA TRBJ1-6 14
CAISESGAGVGDYGYTF TGTGCCATCAGTGAGTCCGGGGCAGGGGTTGGTGATTATGGCTACACCTTC NA TRBV10-3 once TRBJ1-2 17
CASSNQVNTEAFF TGTGCCAGCAGTAACCAGGTGAACACTGAAGCTTTCTTT NA TRBV6-5 NA TRBJ1-1 13
CASSLETGDGYTF TGTGCCAGCAGTTTAGAGACAGGGGATGGCTACACCTTC TRBD1 TRBV28 NA TRBJ1-2 13
CAISEPLVGGGSTEAFF TGTGCCATCAGTGAGCCCCTGGTGGGTGGGGGGTCCACTGAAGCTTTCTTT NA TRBV10-3 NA TRBJ1-1 17
CASSLDRNTEAFF TGTGCCAGCAGTCTCGACAGGAACACTGAAGCTTTCTTT NA TRBV6-5 NA TRBJ1-1 13
CASSLVWLAGAGNEQFF TGTGCCAGCAGCTTAGTATGGCTAGCGGGAGCGGGCAATGAGCAGTTCTTC TRBD2 TRBV7-6 NA TRBJ2-1 17
CASSQDYMYRGTVNQPQHF TGCGCCAGCAGCCAAGATTATATGTACAGGGGTACTGTCAATCAGCCCCAGCATTTT TRBD1 TRBV4-1 NA TRBJ1-5 19
CASSLGQGAPDTQYF TGCGCCAGCAGTCTGGGACAGGGGGCACCAGATACGCAGTATTTT TRBD1 TRBV5-1 NA TRBJ2-3 15
CASSPTTPNTQYF TGTGCCAGCAGCCCAACTACTCCAAATACGCAGTATTTT NA TRBV3-1/TRBV3-2 NA TRBJ2-3 13
CASSETTGTGYGYTF TGTGCCAGCAGCGAGACTACCGGGACAGGGTATGGCTACACCTTC TRBD1 TRBV11-2 NA TRBJ1-2 15
CASSFRGAGANVLTF TGTGCCAGCAGCTTCAGGGGCGCTGGGGCCAACGTCCTGACTTTC NA TRBV5-4 NA TRBJ2-6 15
CASSLRPLTSGTKATYQETQYF TGTGCCAGCAGTTTACGCCCTTTGACTAGCGGGACAAAGGCGACGTACCAAGAGACCCAGTACTTC TRBD2 TRBV27 once TRBJ2-5 22
CASSQEEGGASGYNEQFF TGCGCCAGCAGCCAAGAGGAAGGGGGGGCAAGCGGCTACAATGAGCAGTTCTTC NA TRBV4-1 NA TRBJ2-1 18
CASSPTSGLGEQYF TGTGCCAGCAGCCCCACTAGTGGGTTGGGGGAGCAGTACTTC NA TRBV5-6 NA TRBJ2-7 14
CASSPGTSGSFPLEQYF TGTGCCAGCAGTCCCGGGACTAGCGGGAGCTTCCCTCTTGAGCAGTACTTC TRBD2 TRBV6-6 NA TRBJ2-7 17
CATSIAGAREKLFF TGTGCCACCAGCATAGCAGGGGCCAGGGAAAAACTGTTTTTT NA TRBV15 few TRBJ1-4 14
CASSDSLEPQHF TGTGCCAGCTCTGACAGCCTCGAGCCCCAGCATTTT NA TRBV12-3/TRBV12-4 NA TRBJ1-5 12
CASSLGQGDTGELFF TGTGCCAGCAGCTTAGGACAGGGGGACACCGGGGAGCTGTTTTTT TRBD1 TRBV7-6 NA TRBJ2-2 15
CASSGVGGNYEQYF TGTGCCAGCAGCGGCGTGGGGGGGAATTACGAGCAGTACTTC TRBD2 TRBV5-5 NA TRBJ2-7 14
CASSSTSTDTQYF TGTGCCAGCAGCTCGACTAGTACAGATACGCAGTATTTT NA TRBV7-3 few TRBJ2-3 13
CASSPGTGGNNEQFF TGTGCCAGCAGCCCCGGGACAGGGGGAAATAATGAGCAGTTCTTC TRBD1 TRBV5-6 NA TRBJ2-1 15
CASSPPTGGAGEEKLFF TGTGCCAGCAGCCCACCTACGGGCGGGGCAGGAGAGGAAAAACTGTTTTTT NA TRBV3-1/TRBV3-2 once TRBJ1-4 17
CATMRMRTSAKETQYF TGTGCCACGATGAGGATGCGGACTAGCGCAAAAGAGACCCAGTACTTC TRBD2 TRBV28 NA TRBJ2-5 16
CASSQDQGSNQPQHF TGTGCCAGCAGCCAAGATCAGGGTAGCAATCAGCCCCAGCATTTT NA TRBV3-1/TRBV3-2 NA TRBJ1-5 15
CASSLLRSGYTF TGTGCCAGCAGCTTGCTTCGGTCTGGCTACACCTTC NA TRBV5-6 NA TRBJ1-2 12
CASSLDLSYGYTF TGTGCCAGCAGCTTAGATCTTTCCTATGGCTACACCTTC NA TRBV7-9 NA TRBJ1-2 13
CASTLSRRESMTEAFF TGTGCCAGTACCTTAAGTCGGAGGGAGAGCATGACTGAAGCTTTCTTT NA TRBV19 NA TRBJ1-1 16
CASSTRRQVNQPQHF TGTGCCAGCAGCACCCGACGGCAGGTCAATCAGCCCCAGCATTTT NA TRBV28 NA TRBJ1-5 15
CASSPGQGGETQYF TGTGCCAGCAGCCCTGGACAGGGGGGAGAGACCCAGTACTTC TRBD1 TRBV5-4 NA TRBJ2-5 14
CASTRGSANTEAFF TGTGCCAGCACCAGGGGGTCGGCGAACACTGAAGCTTTCTTT TRBD1 TRBV3-1/TRBV3-2 NA TRBJ1-1 14
CAISGWPERYGYTF TGTGCCATCAGTGGCTGGCCGGAGCGCTATGGCTACACCTTC NA TRBV10-3 NA TRBJ1-2 14
CASSLGGGVGYTF TGTGCCAGCAGCTTAGGAGGCGGGGTAGGCTACACCTTC NA TRBV7-2 NA TRBJ1-2 13
CASSFRGDSHWETQYF TGCGCCAGCAGCTTCAGGGGGGACTCCCATTGGGAGACCCAGTACTTC NA TRBV5-1 NA TRBJ2-5 16
CASSPSGVYGGSQNSPLHF TGTGCCAGCAGCCCTTCGGGGGTATATGGAGGGTCTCAGAATTCACCCCTCCACTTT NA TRBV7-2 NA TRBJ1-6 19
CASSIANVAASYNEQFF TGTGCCAGTAGTATAGCAAACGTCGCCGCCAGCTACAATGAGCAGTTCTTC NA TRBV19 NA TRBJ2-1 17